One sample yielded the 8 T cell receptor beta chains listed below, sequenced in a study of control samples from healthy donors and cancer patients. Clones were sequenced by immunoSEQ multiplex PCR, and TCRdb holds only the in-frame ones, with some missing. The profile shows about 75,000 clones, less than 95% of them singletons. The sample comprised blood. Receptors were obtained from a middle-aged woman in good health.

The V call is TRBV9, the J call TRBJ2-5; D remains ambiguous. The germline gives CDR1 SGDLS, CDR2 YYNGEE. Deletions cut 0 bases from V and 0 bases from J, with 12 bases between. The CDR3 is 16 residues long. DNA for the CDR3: TGTGCCAGCAGCGTAGCTGTAGAGGAGTACCAAGAGACCCAGTACTTC. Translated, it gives CASSVAVEEYQETQYF.

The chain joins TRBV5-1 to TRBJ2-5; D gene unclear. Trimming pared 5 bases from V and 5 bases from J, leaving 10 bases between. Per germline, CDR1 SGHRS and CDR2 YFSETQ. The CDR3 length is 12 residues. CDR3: CASRENGETQYF. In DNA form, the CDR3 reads TGCGCCAGCAGAGAAAACGGGGAGACCCAGTACTTC. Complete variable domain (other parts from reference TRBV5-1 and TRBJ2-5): KAGVTQTPRYLIKTRGQQVTLSCSPISGHRSVSWYQQTPGQGLQFLFEYFSETQRNKGNFPGRFSGRQFSNSRSEMNVSTLELGDSALYLCASRENGETQYFGPGTRLLVL.

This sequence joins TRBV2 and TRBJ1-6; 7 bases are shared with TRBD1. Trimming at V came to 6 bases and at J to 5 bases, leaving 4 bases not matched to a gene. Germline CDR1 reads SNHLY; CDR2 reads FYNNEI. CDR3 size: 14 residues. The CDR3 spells CASSLDRDNSPLHF. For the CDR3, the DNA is TGTGCCAGCAGCCTCGACAGGGATAATTCACCCCTCCACTTT.

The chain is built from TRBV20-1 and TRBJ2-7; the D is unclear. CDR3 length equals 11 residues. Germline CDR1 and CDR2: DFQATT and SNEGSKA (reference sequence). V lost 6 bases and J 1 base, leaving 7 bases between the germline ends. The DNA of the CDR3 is TGCAGTGCGTCGAGGTCCTACGAGCAGTACTTC. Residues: CSASRSYEQYF.

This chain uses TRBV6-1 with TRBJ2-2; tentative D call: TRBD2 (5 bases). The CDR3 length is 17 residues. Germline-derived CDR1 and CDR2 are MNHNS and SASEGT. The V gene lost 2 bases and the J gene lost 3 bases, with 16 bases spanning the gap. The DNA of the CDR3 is TGTGCCAGCAGTGAAAAGGGAGCAGGAACCTACACCGGGGAGCTGTTTTTT. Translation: CASSEKGAGTYTGELFF.

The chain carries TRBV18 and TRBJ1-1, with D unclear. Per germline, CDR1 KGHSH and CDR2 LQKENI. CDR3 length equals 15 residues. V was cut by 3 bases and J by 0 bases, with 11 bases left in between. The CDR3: CASSPLGPLNTEAFF. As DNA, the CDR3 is TGTGCCAGCTCACCCTTAGGACCCCTGAACACTGAAGCTTTCTTT.

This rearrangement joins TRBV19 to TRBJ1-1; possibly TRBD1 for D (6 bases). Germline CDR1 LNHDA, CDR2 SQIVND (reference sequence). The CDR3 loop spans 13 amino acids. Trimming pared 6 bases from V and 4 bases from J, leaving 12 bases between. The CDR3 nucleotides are TGTGCCAGTAGCTACAGGGTGAGCACTGAAGCTTTCTTT. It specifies CASSYRVSTEAFF.

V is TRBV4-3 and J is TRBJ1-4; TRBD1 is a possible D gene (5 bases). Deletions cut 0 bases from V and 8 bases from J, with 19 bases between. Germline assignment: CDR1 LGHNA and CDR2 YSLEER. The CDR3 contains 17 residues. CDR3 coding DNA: TGCGCCAGCAGCCAAGATGGTCGGGGGACCCCAACAGAAAAACTGTTTTTT. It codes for CASSQDGRGTPTEKLFF.